This TCR beta chain was recorded in a study of shared clonotypes between healthy human individuals. This table comes from immunoSEQ multiplex PCR, and its TCRdb copy is limited to in-frame clones, with some not included. The profile shows some 1 million clones, about 77% of them singletons. This CDR3 has 14 residues. Material for sequencing was memory CD4+ T cells sorted from blood. Subset denoted: CD45RA-negative fraction. The gene calls are TRBV1 and TRBJ2-1; the tabulated D call, TRBD2, remains unverified against the DNA. TRBV1 is annotated as a pseudogene. The receptor was isolated from a man aged 18 to 29 in good health. DNA of the CDR3: TGCACCAGCAGCCAAGTCGGGACTAGCAATGAGCAGTTCTTC. This encodes CTSSQVGTSNEQFF.